Each of the 20 T cell receptor beta chains below was sequenced from the same sample in a study of T cell clonality in common variable immunodeficiency. Clones were sequenced by immunoSEQ multiplex PCR, and TCRdb holds only the in-frame ones, with some missing. The record shows 40,000 to 65,000 clones for this sample, with no singletons present. Sequenced input: peripheral blood mononuclear cells. The receptors originated from a person between 18 and 70 years old in good health.

This clone was detected ten times or more. The missing CDR3 end, 3 residues past where the read stops, is filled in from the germline J gene. This sequence joins TRBV7-2 and TRBJ2-5; tentatively, D is TRBD2 (6 bases). The CDR3 extends over 14 amino acids. CDR1 and CDR2 (germline): SGHTA, FQGNSA. The sequenced CDR3 bases are TGTGCCAGCAGCTTGAACCGGGACTTCCGTACC. This translates into CASSLNRDFRT. The CDR3 reads in full as CASSLNRDFRTQYF. Together with reference TRBV7-2 and TRBJ2-5, the CDR3 gives the full variable domain: GAGVSQSPSNKVTEKGKDVELRCDPISGHTALYWYRQSLGQGLEFLIYFQGNSAPDKSGLPSDRFSAERTGGSVSTLTIQRTQQEDSAVYLCASSLNRDFRTQYFGPGTRLLVL.

This clone came up many times. The read is 3 residues too short to cover the CDR3 end, so that end is filled in from the germline J gene. The chain joins TRBV2 to TRBJ2-5; 7 positions match TRBD2. Germline values: CDR1 SNHLY, CDR2 FYNNEI. V trimming: 8 bases; J trimming: 5 bases; junction bases outside the gene matches: 8. This CDR3 contains 13 residues. The CDR3 protein is CASGGEGFETQYF. CDR3 bases read: TGTGCCAGCGGGGGGGAGGGGTTTGAGACC.

With regard to this clone: The sequenced fragment ends 3 residues before the CDR3 boundary, so the rest is inferred from the germline J gene. This chain joins TRBV7-9 and TRBJ2-5; D may be TRBD1 (6 bases). This CDR3 has 14 residues. Germline V CDR1 and CDR2: SEHNR, FQNEAQ (reference sequence). The CDR3 protein is CASSLGTSTDTQYF. Incomplete CDR3 DNA: TGTGCCAGCAGCCTCGGGACAAGCACAGATACC.

This clone was seen only a few times. One end of the junction varies from germline; a read error may be responsible. The CDR3 end lies 3 residues beyond the end of the read and is filled in from the germline J gene. This chain uses TRBV7-7 with TRBJ2-1, with D possibly being TRBD2 (7 bases). Germline loops: CDR1 SSHAT, CDR2 FNYEAQ (reference sequence). The CDR3 loop spans 18 amino acids. The DNA read from the CDR3 is TGTGCTAGCAGCCCGTGGAAGGGAGGGAGGACAGAATACAATGAG. It translates to CASSPWKGGRTEYNE. The entire CDR3 is CASSPWKGGRTEYNEQFF.

The table lists this clone with many counts. The CDR3 end falls 3 residues outside the read, so it is completed with the germline J gene. The genes are TRBV19 and TRBJ2-1; 11 nucleotides line up with TRBD1. There are 15 residues in the CDR3. Germline V gene lookup returns CDR1 LNHDA and CDR2 SQIVND (reference sequence). Germline trimming cut 2 bases from V and 7 bases from J; bases unmatched to any gene: 4. The CDR3 sequence: CASSIKDRGLNEQFF. Partial CDR3 DNA: TGTGCCAGTAGTATAAAGGACAGGGGGCTAAATGAG.

The table lists this clone with many counts. From the germline J gene comes the end of the CDR3, since the read stops 3 residues before it. This chain links TRBV12-3 or TRBV12-4 with TRBJ1-3; perhaps TRBD1 as D (5 bases). The CDR3 consists of 15 residues. Trimming took off 1 base at V and 6 bases at J, with 13 bases between the two ends. The CDR3 sequence is CASSLGSGLLNTIYF. The CDR3 DNA, read in part, is TGTGCCAGCAGTTTAGGTTCAGGGCTCTTAAACACC.

Of note for this clone: The missing CDR3 end, 3 residues past where the read stops, is filled in from the germline J gene. The V and J genes are TRBV19 and TRBJ1-1, with 7 positions matching TRBD1. V lost 4 bases and J lost 5; bases outside the gene matches: 4. Germline-derived CDR1 and CDR2 are LNHDA and SQIVND (reference sequence). This CDR3 region has 13 residues. The covered CDR3 bases are TGTGCCAGTAGTACTACAGGGGTTACTGAA. This codes for CASSTTGVTE. The CDR3, in full, reads CASSTTGVTEAFF.

This clone was observed at least ten times. The sequence runs out 3 residues before the end of the CDR3; the remainder is reconstructed from the germline J gene. V and J are TRBV20-1 and TRBJ1-5, with a tentative D call TRBD1 (5 bases). The CDR3 covers 16 residues. Germline V CDR1 and CDR2: DFQATT, SNEGSKA (reference sequence). Deletions cut 3 bases from V and 2 bases from J, with 17 bases between. The CDR3 DNA, read in part, is TGCAGTGCTAGGGTTTTCGAGCCGGGGGGCAATCAGCCC. It yields the protein CSARVFEPGGNQP. The whole CDR3 is CSARVFEPGGNQPQHF.

This clone was seen ten or more times. The read comes to an end 3 residues before the CDR3 does, leaving the germline J gene to fill in the end. This chain joins TRBV20-1 and TRBJ2-1; maybe TRBD1 (5 bases). V lost 5 bases and J lost 3, with 20 bases in between. CDR1 and CDR2 (germline): DFQATT, SNEGSKA (reference sequence). This CDR3 contains 16 residues. CDR3 bases read: TGCAGTGCTCGCCCCACAGGAGTTCAAATCTACAATGAG. Protein product: CSARPTGVQIYNE. The CDR3, in full, reads CSARPTGVQIYNEQFF.

This clone was recorded many times. The read falls 3 residues short of the CDR3 end, and the missing part is taken from the germline J gene. This chain links TRBV2 with TRBJ1-2; the D gene is possibly TRBD1 (6 bases). The germline V gene encodes CDR1 SNHLY and CDR2 FYNNEI. CDR3 length: 14 amino acids. V was shortened by 4 bases and J by 4 bases, with 13 bases between the two germline ends. The CDR3 DNA, read in part, is TGTGCCAGCAGTGTCAGAGAGGGGGTCTATGGC. This encodes CASSVREGVYG. The CDR3 in its entirety is CASSVREGVYGYTF.

As to this clone: The CDR3 extends 3 residues past the end of the read, so its final part is completed from the germline J gene. The chain combines TRBV7-9 with TRBJ2-2, with TRBD1 as a possible D gene (6 bases). CDR3 length: 12 residues. Per the germline V gene, CDR1 is SEHNR and CDR2 is FQNEAQ (reference sequence). The CDR3 sequence is CASSRGEEKLFF. CDR3 bases read: TGTGCCAGCTCCAGGGGAGAGGAAAAG. Supplemented by reference TRBV7-9 and TRBJ2-2, the full variable domain reads DTGVSQNPRHKITKRGQNVTFRCDPISEHNRLYWYRQTLGQGPEFLTYFQNEAQLEKSRLLSDRFSAERPKGSFSTLEIQRTEQGDSAMYLCASSRGEEKLFFGEGSRLTVL.

This clone was counted ten times or more. The read ends 3 residues before the CDR3 terminus; that terminus is restored from the germline J gene. The chain has TRBV7-2 and TRBJ2-7, with 7 bases aligning to TRBD2. Germline lookup yields CDR1 SGHTA and CDR2 FQGNSA. After removal of 6 bases from V and 0 bases from J, the junction contained 5 bases not matched to a gene. This CDR3 contains 14 residues. Partial CDR3 DNA: TGTGCCAGCAGGACTACTAGCGTCTCCTACGAG. Protein sequence: CASRTTSVSYE. The whole CDR3 protein is CASRTTSVSYEQYF.

Ten or more counts support this clone. The read ends 3 residues early relative to the CDR3; the germline J gene fills the gap. V is TRBV7-2 and J is TRBJ2-3; possible D gene TRBD2, 5 bases. Germline loops: CDR1 SGHTA, CDR2 FQGNSA. With 0 bases removed from V and 0 bases from J, the gap between germline ends came to 7 bases. The CDR3 length is 15 residues. Here the CDR3 reads CASSLAWTSTDTQYF. The CDR3 bases that were read are TGTGCCAGCAGCTTAGCCTGGACTAGCACAGATACG.

Turning to this clone: Coverage ceases 3 residues before the CDR3 finishes, and the germline J gene fills in the end. V usage is TRBV20-1 and J usage is TRBJ2-3, with D possibly matching TRBD2 (5 bases). CDR3 length: 16 amino acids. Germline loops: CDR1 DFQATT, CDR2 SNEGSKA (reference sequence). CDR3 protein: CSAITHGLPFQETQYF. The sequenced CDR3 bases are TGCAGTGCTATAACTCATGGACTTCCTTTCCAAGAGACG.

Remarks on this clone: The CDR3 extends 3 residues past the end of the read, so its final part is completed from the germline J gene. V usage is TRBV7-6 and J usage is TRBJ2-1; D is uncertain. Germline CDR1 reads SGHVS; CDR2 reads FNYEAQ. Trimming left V 2 bases short and J 4 bases short, with 6 bases between. The CDR3 has 13 residues. The CDR3 loop is CASSLTTYNEQFF. CDR3 DNA, as far as it was read: TGTGCCAGCAGCTTAACTACATACAATGAG.

This clone was observed a handful of times. The read comes to an end 3 residues before the CDR3 does, leaving the germline J gene to fill in the end. The rearrangement joins TRBV14 to TRBJ2-7; 7 nucleotides match TRBD2. The V gene's germline CDR1 is SGHDN and CDR2 FVKESK. The CDR3 is 16 amino acids. The V and J ends lost 8 bases and 3 bases, in that order; junction bases with no gene match: 16. CDR3 DNA (partial): TGTGCCAGCTCTAAGTGGGTGACCGGGACTAACTACGAG. It is translated as CASSKWVTGTNYE. The complete CDR3 sequence is CASSKWVTGTNYEQYF.

This clone was detected only a few times. Read coverage stops 3 residues before the CDR3 terminus; the germline J gene supplies the remainder. The chain couples TRBV2 to TRBJ1-2; D unclear. This CDR3 region has 17 residues. Germline CDR1 is SNHLY and CDR2 is FYNNEI. Trimming shortened V by 3 bases and J by 2 bases, and 19 bases separated the two germline ends. Partial CDR3 DNA: TGTGCCAGCAGTGAGGGCGCCTTATCGGTTCAAAACTATGGC. Its translation: CASSEGALSVQNYG. The whole CDR3 sequence reads CASSEGALSVQNYGYTF.

This clone was counted many times. The CDR3 extends 3 residues past the end of the read, so its final part is completed from the germline J gene. This chain links TRBV5-3 with TRBJ2-3; D is perhaps TRBD2 (6 bases). TRBV5-3 is flagged as an ORF with uncertain function. The ends were cut back, 2 bases at V and 1 base at J, with 20 bases in the middle. The CDR3 runs 18 residues. CDR3 bases read: TGTGCCAGAAGCTTACCCGGGACTCACCTTTACTGCACAGATACG. Translated, it gives CARSLPGTHLYCTDT. The full CDR3 protein is CARSLPGTHLYCTDTQYF.

This clone has a count of ten or more. The read gets to within 3 residues of the CDR3 end, and the germline J gene fills in the rest. The chain combines TRBV6-2 or TRBV6-3 with TRBJ1-1; a weak D match, TRBD1 (6 bases). This CDR3 comprises 12 residues. Trimming shortened V by 7 bases and J by 4 bases, and 10 bases separated the two germline ends. Germline assignment: CDR1 MNHEY and CDR2 SVGEGT. CDR3 protein: CASTGVSTEAFF. The CDR3 DNA, read in part, is TGTGCCAGCACAGGGGTGAGCACTGAA.

This clone was detected many times. An end of the junction differs from the germline gene, which may be a read error. The read gets to within 3 residues of the CDR3 end, and the germline J gene fills in the rest. The chain carries TRBV18 and TRBJ1-1, with TRBD1 as a possible D gene (5 bases). Germline V CDR1 and CDR2: KGHSH, LQKENI. The CDR3 is made up of 12 amino acids. CDR3 residues: CASSPDNTEAFF. CDR3 DNA (partial): TGTGCCAGCTCACCGGACAACACTGAG.